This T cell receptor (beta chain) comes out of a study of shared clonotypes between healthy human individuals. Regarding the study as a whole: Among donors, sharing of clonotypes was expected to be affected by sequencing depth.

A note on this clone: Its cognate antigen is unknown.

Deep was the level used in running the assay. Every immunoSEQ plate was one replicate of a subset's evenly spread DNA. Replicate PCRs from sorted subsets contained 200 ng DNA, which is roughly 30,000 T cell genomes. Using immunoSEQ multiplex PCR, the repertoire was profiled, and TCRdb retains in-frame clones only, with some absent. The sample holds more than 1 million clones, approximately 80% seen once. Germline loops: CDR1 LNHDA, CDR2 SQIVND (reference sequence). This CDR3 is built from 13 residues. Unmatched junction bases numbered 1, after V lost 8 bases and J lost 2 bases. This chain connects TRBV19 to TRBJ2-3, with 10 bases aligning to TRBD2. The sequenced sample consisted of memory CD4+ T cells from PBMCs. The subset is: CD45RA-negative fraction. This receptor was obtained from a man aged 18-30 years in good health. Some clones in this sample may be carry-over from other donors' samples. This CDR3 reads CASLAGDTDTQYF. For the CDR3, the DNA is TGTGCCAGTCTAGCGGGGGACACAGATACGCAGTATTTT. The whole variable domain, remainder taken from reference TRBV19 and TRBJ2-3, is DGGITQSPKYLFRKEGQNVTLSCEQNLNHDAMYWYRQDPGQGLRLIYYSQIVNDFQKGDIAEGYSVSREKKESFPLTVTSAQKNPTAFYLCASLAGDTDTQYFGPGTRLTVL.